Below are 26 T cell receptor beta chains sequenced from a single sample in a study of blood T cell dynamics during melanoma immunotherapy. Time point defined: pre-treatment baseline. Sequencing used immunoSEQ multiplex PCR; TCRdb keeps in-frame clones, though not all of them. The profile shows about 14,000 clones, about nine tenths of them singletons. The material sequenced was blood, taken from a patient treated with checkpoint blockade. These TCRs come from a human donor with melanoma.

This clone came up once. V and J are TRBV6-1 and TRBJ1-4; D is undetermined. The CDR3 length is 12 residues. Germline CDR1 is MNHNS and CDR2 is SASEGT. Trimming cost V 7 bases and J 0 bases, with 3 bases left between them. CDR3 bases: TGTGCCAGCACAACAACTAATGAAAAACTGTTTTTT. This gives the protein CASTTTNEKLFF.

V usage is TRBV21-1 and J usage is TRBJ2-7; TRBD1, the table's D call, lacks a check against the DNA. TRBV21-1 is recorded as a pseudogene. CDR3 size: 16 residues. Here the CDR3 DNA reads TGTGCCAGCTTCCCCGGGACACGGACTTCTAAATACGAGCAGTACGTC. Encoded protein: CASFPGTRTSKYEQYV.

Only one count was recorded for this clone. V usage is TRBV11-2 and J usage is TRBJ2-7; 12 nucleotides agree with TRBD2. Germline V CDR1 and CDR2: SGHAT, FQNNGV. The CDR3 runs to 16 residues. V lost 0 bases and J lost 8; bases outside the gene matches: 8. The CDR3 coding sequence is TGTGCCAGCAGCTTAGAAGCTGGGACTAGCGGGCGCCAGCAGTACGTC. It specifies CASSLEAGTSGRQQYV.

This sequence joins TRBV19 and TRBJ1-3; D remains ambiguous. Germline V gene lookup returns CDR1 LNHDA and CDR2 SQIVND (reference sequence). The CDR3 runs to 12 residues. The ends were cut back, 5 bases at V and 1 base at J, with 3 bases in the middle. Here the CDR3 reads CASSGSGNTIYF. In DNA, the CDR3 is TGTGCCAGTAGTGGGTCTGGAAACACCATATATTTT.

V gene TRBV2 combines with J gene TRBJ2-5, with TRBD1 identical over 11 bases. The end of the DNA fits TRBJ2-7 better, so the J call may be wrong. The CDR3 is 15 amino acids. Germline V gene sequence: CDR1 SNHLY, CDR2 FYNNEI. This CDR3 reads CASSGGQGAVYEQYF. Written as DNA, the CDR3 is TGTGCCAGCAGTGGAGGACAGGGGGCAGTCTACGAGCAGTACTTC.

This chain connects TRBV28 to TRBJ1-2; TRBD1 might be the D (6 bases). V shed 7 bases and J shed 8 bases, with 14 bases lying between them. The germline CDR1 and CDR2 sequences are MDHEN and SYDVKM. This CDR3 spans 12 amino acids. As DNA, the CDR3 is TGTGCCAGCACCACAGGGTCTAAAGGCTACACCTTC. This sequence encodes CASTTGSKGYTF.

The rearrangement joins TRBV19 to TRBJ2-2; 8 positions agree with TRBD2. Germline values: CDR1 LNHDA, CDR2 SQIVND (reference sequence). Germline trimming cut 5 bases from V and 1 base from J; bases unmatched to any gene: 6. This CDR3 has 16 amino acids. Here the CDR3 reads CASSPRGGLNTGELFF. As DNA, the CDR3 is TGTGCCAGTAGTCCACGCGGGGGGCTGAACACCGGGGAGCTGTTTTTT.

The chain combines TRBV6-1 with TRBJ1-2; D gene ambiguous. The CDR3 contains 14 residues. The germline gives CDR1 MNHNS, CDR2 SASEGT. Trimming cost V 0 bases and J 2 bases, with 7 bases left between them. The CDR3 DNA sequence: TGTGCCAGCAGTGAAGCGTTAGGGAACTATGGCTACACCTTC. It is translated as CASSEALGNYGYTF.

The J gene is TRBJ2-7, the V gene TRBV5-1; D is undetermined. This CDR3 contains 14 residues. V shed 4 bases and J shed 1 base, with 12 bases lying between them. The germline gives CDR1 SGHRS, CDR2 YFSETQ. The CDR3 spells CASSPGPGSYEQYV. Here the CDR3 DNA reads TGCGCCAGCAGCCCGGGCCCAGGTTCCTACGAGCAGTACGTC.

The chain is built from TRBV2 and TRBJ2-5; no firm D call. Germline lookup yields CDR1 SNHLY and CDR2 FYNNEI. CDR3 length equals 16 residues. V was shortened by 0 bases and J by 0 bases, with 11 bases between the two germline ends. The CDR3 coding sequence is TGTGCCAGCAGTGAAGCGCTTAGGTCAGACCAAGAGACCCAGTACTTC. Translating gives CASSEALRSDQETQYF.

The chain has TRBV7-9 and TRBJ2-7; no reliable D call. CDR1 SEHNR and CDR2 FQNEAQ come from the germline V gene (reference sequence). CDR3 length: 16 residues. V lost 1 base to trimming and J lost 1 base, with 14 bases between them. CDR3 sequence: CASSLGGVKGSYEQYF. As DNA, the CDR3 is TGTGCCAGCAGCTTAGGAGGCGTTAAAGGGTCCTACGAGCAGTACTTC.

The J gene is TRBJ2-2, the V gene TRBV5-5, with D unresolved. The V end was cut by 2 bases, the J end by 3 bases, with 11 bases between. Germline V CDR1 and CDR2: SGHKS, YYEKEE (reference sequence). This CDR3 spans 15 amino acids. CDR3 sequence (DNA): TGTGCCAGCAGCTTTTTACCAGGCGACACCGGGGAGCTGTTTTTT. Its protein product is CASSFLPGDTGELFF.

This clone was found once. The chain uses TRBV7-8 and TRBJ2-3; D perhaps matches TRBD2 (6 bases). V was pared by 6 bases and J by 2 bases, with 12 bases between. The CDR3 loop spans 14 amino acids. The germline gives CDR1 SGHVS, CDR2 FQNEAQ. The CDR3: CASRQLAYTDTQYF. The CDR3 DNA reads TGTGCCAGCAGGCAACTAGCTTACACAGATACGCAGTATTTT.

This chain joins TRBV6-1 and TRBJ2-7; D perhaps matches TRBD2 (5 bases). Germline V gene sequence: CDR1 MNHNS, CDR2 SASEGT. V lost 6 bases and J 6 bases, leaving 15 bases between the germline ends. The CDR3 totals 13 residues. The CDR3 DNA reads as TGTGCCAGCAGCGAACGCGGGTCGGGCGAGCAGTACTTC. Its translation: CASSERGSGEQYF.

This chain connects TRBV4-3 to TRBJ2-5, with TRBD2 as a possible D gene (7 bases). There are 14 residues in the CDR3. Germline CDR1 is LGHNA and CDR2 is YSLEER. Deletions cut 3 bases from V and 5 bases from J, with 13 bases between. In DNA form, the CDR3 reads TGCGCCAGCAGCCAGGGGGGGGCGCAGGAGACCCAGTACTTC. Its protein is CASSQGGAQETQYF.

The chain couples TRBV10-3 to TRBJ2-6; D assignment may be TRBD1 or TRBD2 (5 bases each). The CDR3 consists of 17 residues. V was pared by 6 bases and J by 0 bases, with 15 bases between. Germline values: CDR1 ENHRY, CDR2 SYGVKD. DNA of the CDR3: TGTGCCATCAGGCCCGGGACGGGTGTCTCTGGGGCCAACGTCCTGACTTTC. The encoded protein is CAIRPGTGVSGANVLTF.

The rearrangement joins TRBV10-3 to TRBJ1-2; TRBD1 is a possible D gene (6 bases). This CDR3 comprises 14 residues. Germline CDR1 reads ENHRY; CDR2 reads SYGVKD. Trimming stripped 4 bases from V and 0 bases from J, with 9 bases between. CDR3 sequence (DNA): TGTGCCATCAGTGCGGGACACACTAACTATGGCTACACCTTC. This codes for CAISAGHTNYGYTF.

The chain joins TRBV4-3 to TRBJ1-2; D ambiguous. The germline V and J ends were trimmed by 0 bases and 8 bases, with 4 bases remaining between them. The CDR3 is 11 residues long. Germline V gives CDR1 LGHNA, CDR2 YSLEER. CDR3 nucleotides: TGCGCCAGCAGCCAAGAAGGGGGCTACACCTTC. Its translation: CASSQEGGYTF.

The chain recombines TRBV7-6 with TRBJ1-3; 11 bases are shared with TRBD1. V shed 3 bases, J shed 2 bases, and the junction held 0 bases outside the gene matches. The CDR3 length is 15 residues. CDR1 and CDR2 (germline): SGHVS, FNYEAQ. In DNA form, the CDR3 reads TGTGCCAGCAGCTTGGGACAGGGGGCTGGAAACACCATATATTTT. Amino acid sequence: CASSLGQGAGNTIYF. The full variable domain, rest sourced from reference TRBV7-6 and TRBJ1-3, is GAGVSQSPRYKVTKRGQDVALRCDPISGHVSLYWYRQALGQGPEFLTYFNYEAQQDKSGLPNDRFSAERPEGSISTLTIQRTEQRDSAMYRCASSLGQGAGNTIYFGEGSWLTVV.

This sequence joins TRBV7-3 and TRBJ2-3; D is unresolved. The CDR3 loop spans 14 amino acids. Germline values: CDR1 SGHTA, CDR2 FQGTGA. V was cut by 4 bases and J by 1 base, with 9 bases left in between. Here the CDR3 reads CASSYIGGTDTQYF. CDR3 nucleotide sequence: TGTGCCAGCAGCTACATTGGGGGCACAGATACGCAGTATTTT.

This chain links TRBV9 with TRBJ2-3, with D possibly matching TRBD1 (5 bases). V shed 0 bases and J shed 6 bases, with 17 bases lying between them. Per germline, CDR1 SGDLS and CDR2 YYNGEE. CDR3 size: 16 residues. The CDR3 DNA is TGTGCCAGCAGCGTAGCAGGACATCTATTGGCGGATACGCAGTATTTT. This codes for CASSVAGHLLADTQYF.

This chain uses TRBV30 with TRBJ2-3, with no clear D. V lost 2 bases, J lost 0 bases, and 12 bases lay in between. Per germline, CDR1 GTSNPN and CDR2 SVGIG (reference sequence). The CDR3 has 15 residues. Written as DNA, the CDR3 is TGTGCCTGGAGTCCCTCAATGGGGAGCACAGATACGCAGTATTTT. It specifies CAWSPSMGSTDTQYF.

The CDR3 sequence: CASSVPGRTEAFF. The CDR3 bases are TGTGCCAGCAGTGTCCCGGGAAGGACTGAAGCTTTCTTT. V usage is TRBV6-5 and J usage is TRBJ1-1; D gene ambiguous. The V and J ends lost 5 bases and 5 bases respectively, with 12 bases between them. Germline assignment: CDR1 MNHEY and CDR2 SVGAGI. CDR3 size: 13 residues.

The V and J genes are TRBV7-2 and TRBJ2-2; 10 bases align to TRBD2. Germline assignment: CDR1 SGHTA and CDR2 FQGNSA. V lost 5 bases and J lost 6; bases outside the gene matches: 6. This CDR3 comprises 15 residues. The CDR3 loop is CASSQRGGLSGELFF. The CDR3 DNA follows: TGTGCCAGCAGCCAGCGGGGGGGCTTATCCGGGGAGCTGTTTTTT.

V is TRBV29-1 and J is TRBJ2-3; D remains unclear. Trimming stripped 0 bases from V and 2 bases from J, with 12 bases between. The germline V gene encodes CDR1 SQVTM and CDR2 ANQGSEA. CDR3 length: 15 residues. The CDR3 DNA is TGCAGCGTTGAAGATCTCACCGGTTACACAGATACGCAGTATTTT. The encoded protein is CSVEDLTGYTDTQYF.

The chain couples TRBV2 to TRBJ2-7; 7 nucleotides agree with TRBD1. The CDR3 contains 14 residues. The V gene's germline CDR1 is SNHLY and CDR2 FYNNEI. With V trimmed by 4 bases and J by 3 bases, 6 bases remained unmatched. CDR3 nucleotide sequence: TGTGCCAGCAGTGCCGGGACAGTCGTCTACGAGCAGTACTTC. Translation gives CASSAGTVVYEQYF.